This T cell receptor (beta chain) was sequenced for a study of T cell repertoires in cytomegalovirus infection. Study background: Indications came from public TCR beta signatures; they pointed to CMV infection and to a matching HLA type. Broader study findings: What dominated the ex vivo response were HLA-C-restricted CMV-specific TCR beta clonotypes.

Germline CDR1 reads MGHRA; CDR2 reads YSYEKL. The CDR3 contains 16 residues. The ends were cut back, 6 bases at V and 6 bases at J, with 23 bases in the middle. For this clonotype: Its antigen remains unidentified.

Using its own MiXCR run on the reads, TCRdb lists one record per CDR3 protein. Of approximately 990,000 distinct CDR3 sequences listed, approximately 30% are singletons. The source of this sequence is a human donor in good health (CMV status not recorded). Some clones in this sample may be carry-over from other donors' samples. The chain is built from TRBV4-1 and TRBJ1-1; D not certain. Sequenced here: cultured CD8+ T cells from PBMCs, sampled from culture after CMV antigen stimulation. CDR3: CASSPGGGPPDPEAFF. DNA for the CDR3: TGCGCCAGCAGTCCTGGAGGTGGGCCCCCAGACCCTGAAGCTTTCTTT.